The text below deals with one TCR beta chain. Its antigen remains unidentified. Read sequence stops 3 residues before the CDR3 end, and the germline J gene provides the missing end. This record belongs to a study of T cells in women clearing cervical HPV infection. Study-level results: Timing of associations relative to infection is unclear; T-cell subsets were not isolated.

This CDR3 contains 16 residues. The germline V gene has CDR1 MRHNA and CDR2 SNTAGT. Only in-frame clones appear in the TCRdb table, and some are missing; sequencing was by immunoSEQ multiplex PCR. The sample totals around 33,000 clones. The V and J genes are TRBV6-4 and TRBJ2-3, with TRBD2 as a possible D gene (7 bases). Sequencing was carried out using blood buffy coat. This receptor was obtained from a woman aged 18 to 75 with a cervical HPV16 infection that either progressed to CIN3+ or cleared (not recorded which). The CDR3 bases that were read are TGTGCCAGCAGTGACAGGGGGGGCCCCTCCCAAGAGACG. The encoded protein is CASSDRGGPSQET. The full CDR3 reads CASSDRGGPSQETQYF.